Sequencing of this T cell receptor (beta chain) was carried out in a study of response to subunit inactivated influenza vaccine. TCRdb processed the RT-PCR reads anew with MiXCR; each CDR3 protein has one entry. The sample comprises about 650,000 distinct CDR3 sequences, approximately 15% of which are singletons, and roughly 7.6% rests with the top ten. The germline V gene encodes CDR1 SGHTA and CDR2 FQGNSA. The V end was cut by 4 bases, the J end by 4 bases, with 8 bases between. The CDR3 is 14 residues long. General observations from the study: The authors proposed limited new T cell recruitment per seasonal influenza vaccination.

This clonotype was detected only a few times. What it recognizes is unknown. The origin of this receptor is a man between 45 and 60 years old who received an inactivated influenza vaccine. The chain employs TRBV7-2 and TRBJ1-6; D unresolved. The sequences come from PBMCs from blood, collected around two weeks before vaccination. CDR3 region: CASSYTSYNSPLHF. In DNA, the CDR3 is TGTGCCAGCAGCTACACAAGTTATAATTCACCCCTCCACTTT.